The 11 T cell receptor beta chains below were found in one sample sequenced in a study of vaccination and CD4 T cells after COVID-19. With the Oncomine TCR Beta short-read assay, DNA from cultured CD4+ T cells was sequenced. MiXCR, run by TCRdb on the PCR reads, gives a single entry per CDR3 protein. The sample includes 3,000 to 4,500 distinct CDR3 sequences, more than 30% of them seen just once. Treatment indicated: approximately 9-day PBMC culture with coronavirus spike peptide pools or control peptides (ViraFEST assay). No antigens are known for them. Sample: CD4+ T cells from blood, cultured in vitro. The receptor source for this set is a human donor who had recovered from COVID-19.

The rearrangement links TRBV7-9 to TRBJ2-7; 9 bases map to TRBD2. Looked up from germline, CDR1 is SEHNR and CDR2 is FQNEAQ (reference sequence). V was clipped by 0 bases and J by 6 bases; unmatched bases: 6. This CDR3 has 15 amino acids. This CDR3 is CASSLAGGGAIEQYF. The CDR3 region has the DNA TGTGCCAGCAGCTTAGCGGGCGGGGGGGCGATCGAGCAGTACTTC.

This clonotype was observed a few times. The chain joins TRBV20-1 to TRBJ2-7; TRBD2 aligns across 7 bases. The CDR3 length is 15 residues. With 4 bases clipped from V and 3 bases from J, the junction kept 12 bases outside the gene matches. From germline, CDR1 is DFQATT and CDR2 SNEGSKA (reference sequence). The chain's CDR3 is CSANGPGTIIYEQYF. The CDR3 DNA reads TGCAGTGCTAACGGTCCCGGGACTATTATCTACGAGCAGTACTTC.

The chain carries TRBV20-1 and TRBJ2-1; TRBD1 matches 10 bases. Germline trimming cut 6 bases from V and 3 bases from J; bases unmatched to any gene: 17. CDR1 and CDR2 (germline): DFQATT, SNEGSKA (reference sequence). This CDR3 contains 18 residues. In DNA form, the CDR3 reads TGCAGTGCCAGGCGTCAAGCTCCCGGGACAGGGGTCTACAATGAGCAGTTCTTC. This gives the protein CSARRQAPGTGVYNEQFF.

The rearrangement joins TRBV5-5 to TRBJ2-3; TRBD1 matches 8 bases. Germline assignment: CDR1 SGHKS and CDR2 YYEKEE (reference sequence). V lost 4 bases and J lost 1; bases outside the gene matches: 5. The CDR3 covers 15 residues. CDR3 protein: CASSPVTGGTDTQYF. CDR3 sequence (DNA): TGTGCCAGCAGCCCCGTGACAGGGGGCACAGATACGCAGTATTTT.

About this clonotype: Its ends do not fully match the called genes, so a read error is possible. This rearrangement joins TRBV5-4 to TRBJ2-3; TRBD2 is a possible D gene (5 bases). This CDR3 spans 16 amino acids. Germline CDR1 SGHNT, CDR2 YYREEE (reference sequence). Here the CDR3 reads CASSLNLNPSTDTQCF. The CDR3 DNA reads TGTGCCAGCAGCTTGAATCTGAACCCTAGCACAGATACGCAGTGTTTT.

This rearrangement joins TRBV20-1 to TRBJ1-2; the D is unclear. Trimming removed 3 bases at V and 3 bases at J, with 14 bases between. This CDR3 comprises 14 residues. Germline V gene lookup returns CDR1 DFQATT and CDR2 SNEGSKA (reference sequence). The CDR3 reads CSASPQSGYYGYTF. The CDR3 DNA is TGCAGTGCTAGCCCACAATCGGGATACTATGGCTACACCTTC.

This clonotype was counted a few times. The rearrangement joins TRBV15 to TRBJ1-3; the match to TRBD1 covers 7 bases. Germline trimming cut 5 bases from V and 2 bases from J; bases unmatched to any gene: 6. The germline CDR1 and CDR2 sequences are LNHNV and YYDKDF (reference sequence). The CDR3 contains 15 residues. CDR3 in DNA: TGTGCCACCAGCGGTACAGACAGGGCTGGAAACACCATATATTTT. Translation: CATSGTDRAGNTIYF. Full variable domain (missing parts from reference TRBV15 and TRBJ1-3): DAMVIQNPRYQVTQFGKPVTLSCSQTLNHNVMYWYQQKSSQAPKLLFHYYDKDFNNEADTPDNFQSRRPNTSFCFLDIRSPGLGDTAMYLCATSGTDRAGNTIYFGEGSWLTVV.

The J gene is TRBJ1-1, the V gene TRBV20-1; TRBD1 is a possible D gene (5 bases). Germline CDR1 and CDR2: DFQATT and SNEGSKA (reference sequence). The CDR3 is made up of 15 amino acids. The germline V and J ends were trimmed by 0 bases and 4 bases, with 15 bases remaining between them. The CDR3 is CSARDPGRFFTEAFF. Here the CDR3 DNA reads TGCAGTGCTAGAGACCCAGGGAGATTTTTCACTGAAGCTTTCTTT.

CDR3 loop: CSAIIPTSMSEQFF. In nucleotides, the CDR3 is TGCAGTGCTATAATCCCAACTAGCATGAGTGAGCAGTTCTTC. The genes are TRBV20-1 and TRBJ2-1; tentatively, D is TRBD2 (6 bases). The CDR3 consists of 14 residues. The ends were cut back, 4 bases at V and 9 bases at J, with 19 bases in the middle. CDR1 is DFQATT, CDR2 SNEGSKA, per germline (reference sequence).

This clonotype is medium-sized in the sample. V is TRBV20-1 and J is TRBJ2-3, with D uncertain. Deletions cut 1 base from V and 6 bases from J, with 5 bases between. The CDR3 is 11 amino acids. In germline, CDR1 is DFQATT, CDR2 SNEGSKA (reference sequence). The CDR3 coding sequence is TGCAGTGCTAGAGTGCGTGATACGCAGTATTTT. The encoded protein is CSARVRDTQYF.

The rearrangement joins TRBV2 to TRBJ2-7, with 8 bases that match TRBD2. Germline loops: CDR1 SNHLY, CDR2 FYNNEI. V shed 5 bases, J shed 5 bases, and the junction held 14 bases outside the gene matches. CDR3 length equals 16 residues. The CDR3 spells CASSPEREWGMNEQYF. The CDR3 nucleotides are TGTGCCAGCAGTCCGGAGCGGGAGTGGGGAATGAACGAGCAGTACTTC.